Presented here are 25 T cell receptor beta chains from one specimen sequenced in a study of identical twins. TCRdb processed the 5' RACE reads anew with MiXCR; each CDR3 protein has one entry. The sample holds approximately 490,000 distinct CDR3 sequences, under 25% seen once. These data were also reused for a study on yellow fever vaccine responses in identical twins.

Sample: CD4+ T cells sorted from blood. Source of these receptors: a woman under 30 in good health.

This clonotype occurred many times. The rearrangement links TRBV12-3 or TRBV12-4 to TRBJ1-2; tentative D call: TRBD1 (5 bases). Trimming took off 3 bases at V and 3 bases at J, with 11 bases between the two ends. The length of the CDR3 is 14 residues. This CDR3 reads CASSFFWGDYGYTF. CDR3 in DNA: TGTGCCAGCAGTTTTTTTTGGGGGGACTATGGCTACACCTTC.

This clonotype was observed a handful of times. This chain links TRBV3-1 with TRBJ2-3; 8 bases match TRBD1. CDR3 length: 17 amino acids. The V segment lost 0 bases and the J segment 3 bases; nucleotides outside the gene matches: 8. Per the germline V gene, CDR1 is LGHDT and CDR2 is YNNKEL (reference sequence). CDR3 residues: CASSQDPGGGWTDTQYF. The CDR3 coding sequence is TGTGCCAGCAGCCAAGACCCAGGGGGCGGATGGACAGATACGCAGTATTTT.

This chain connects TRBV7-2 to TRBJ2-2; D unclear. Germline CDR1 and CDR2: SGHTA and FQGNSA. The CDR3 loop spans 16 amino acids. V was pared by 1 base and J by 4 bases, with 13 bases between. This chain's CDR3 is CASSLVSMYSTGELFF. The CDR3 region has the DNA TGTGCCAGCAGCTTAGTTAGTATGTATTCCACCGGGGAGCTGTTTTTT. Supplemented by reference TRBV7-2 and TRBJ2-2, the full variable domain reads GAGVSQSPSNKVTEKGKDVELRCDPISGHTALYWYRQSLGQGLEFLIYFQGNSAPDKSGLPSDRFSAERTGGSVSTLTIQRTQQEDSAVYLCASSLVSMYSTGELFFGEGSRLTVL.

The chain couples TRBV20-1 to TRBJ1-1; D gene uncertain. CDR3 length equals 14 residues. Per germline, CDR1 DFQATT and CDR2 SNEGSKA (reference sequence). Trimming left V 2 bases short and J 5 bases short, with 15 bases between. The CDR3 DNA reads as TGCAGTGCTAGAATATCTGGGTTAGGTACTGAAGCTTTCTTT. Protein product: CSARISGLGTEAFF.

This sequence joins TRBV6-2 or TRBV6-3 and TRBJ2-1, with a tentative D call TRBD1 (5 bases). Between the trimmed V and J ends, which lost 6 bases and 1 base, there was a span of 13 bases. This CDR3 spans 15 amino acids. Germline CDR1 and CDR2: MNHEY and SVGEGT. CDR3 sequence: CASSPPQGSYNEQFF. The CDR3 bases are TGTGCCAGCAGCCCCCCCCAGGGATCCTACAATGAGCAGTTCTTC.

This chain uses TRBV5-5 with TRBJ2-5; D gene uncertain. The CDR3 extends over 15 amino acids. Between the trimmed V and J ends, which lost 0 bases and 2 bases, there was a span of 11 bases. CDR1 and CDR2 (germline): SGHKS, YYEKEE (reference sequence). The CDR3 region has the DNA TGTGCCAGCAGCTTGGAGACGGATAGACAAGAGACCCAGTACTTC. It yields the protein CASSLETDRQETQYF.

In this sample, this clonotype turned up a few times. The V and J genes are TRBV10-3 and TRBJ2-2; maybe TRBD2 (5 bases). Germline V gene sequence: CDR1 ENHRY, CDR2 SYGVKD. V dropped 4 bases and J dropped 7 bases, with 10 bases sitting between them. The CDR3 has 13 amino acids. In nucleotides, the CDR3 is TGTGCCATCAGTGTCCAGGAGGTCGGGGAGCTGTTTTTT. Translation: CAISVQEVGELFF.

In its sample, this clonotype was seen a few times. The chain carries TRBV20-1 and TRBJ2-1, with 8 positions matching TRBD1. CDR3 length: 13 amino acids. CDR1 DFQATT and CDR2 SNEGSKA come from the germline V gene (reference sequence). J was trimmed by 5 bases and V by 3 bases; bases with no gene match: 3. This CDR3 reads CSASVTGDNEQFF. The CDR3 nucleotides are TGCAGTGCTAGCGTGACAGGGGACAATGAGCAGTTCTTC.

Only a few counts were recorded for this clonotype. The chain joins TRBV28 to TRBJ2-3; 14 nucleotides match TRBD2. V trimming: 4 bases; J trimming: 5 bases; junction bases outside the gene matches: 14. This CDR3 region has 19 residues. Germline assignment: CDR1 MDHEN and CDR2 SYDVKM. The CDR3 DNA is TGTGCCAGCAGTTCACCTGGGACTAGCGGGGGAGCAGGTTTAGATACGCAGTATTTT. It is translated as CASSSPGTSGGAGLDTQYF.

The genes are TRBV12-3 or TRBV12-4 and TRBJ1-2; 10 bases match TRBD1. The length of the CDR3 is 14 residues. Germline trimming cut 8 bases from V and 3 bases from J; bases unmatched to any gene: 6. The CDR3 region is CASGTGTGDYGYTF. CDR3 nucleotides: TGTGCCAGCGGGACCGGGACAGGGGACTATGGCTACACCTTC.

This clonotype appeared a few times. The V gene is TRBV5-1, the J gene TRBJ2-3, with TRBD2 identical over 12 bases. V shed 4 bases and J 4 bases; nucleotides not matched to a gene: 10. The CDR3 consists of 17 residues. Germline-derived CDR1 and CDR2 are SGHRS and YFSETQ. DNA of the CDR3: TGCGCCAGCAGCCCTAAACCGACTAGCGGGAGCGCAGATACGCAGTATTTT. Translation: CASSPKPTSGSADTQYF.

The chain combines TRBV10-3 with TRBJ1-2; 7 bases match TRBD1. The CDR3 loop spans 13 amino acids. Germline V gene lookup returns CDR1 ENHRY and CDR2 SYGVKD. V lost 6 bases and J lost 6; bases outside the gene matches: 7. CDR3 nucleotide sequence: TGTGCCATCAGGGAGACAGGGAAGGATGGCTACACCTTC. Amino acid sequence: CAIRETGKDGYTF.

This clonotype has just a few counts. The chain couples TRBV12-3 or TRBV12-4 to TRBJ2-4; TRBD2 aligns across 8 bases. The CDR3 extends over 13 amino acids. The ends lost 7 bases at V and 8 bases at J; junction bases unmatched: 7. The CDR3 nucleotides read TGTGCCAGCAATAGCCCCGGGGGGGACATTCAGTACTTC. Translated, it gives CASNSPGGDIQYF.

Concerning this clonotype itself: A read error may explain this, as a much larger clone is one base away. The chain uses TRBV7-3 and TRBJ2-1; unclear D gene. CDR1 and CDR2 from the germline V gene are SGHTA and FQGTGA. The CDR3 covers 15 residues. V lost 2 bases to trimming and J lost 0 bases, with 8 bases between them. The CDR3 bases are TGTGCCAGCAGCTTATGGGCTAGCTCCTACAATGAGCAGTTCTTC. This encodes CASSLWASSYNEQFF.

This clonotype was seen a handful of times. The J gene is TRBJ2-7, the V gene TRBV6-1; TRBD2 might be the D (6 bases). Trimming pared 11 bases from V and 0 bases from J, leaving 14 bases between. Germline V gene data show CDR1 as MNHNS and CDR2 as SASEGT. The CDR3 length is 13 residues. This CDR3 is CAVRVGLSYEQYF. The CDR3, as DNA: TGTGCCGTCCGGGTGGGACTCTCCTACGAGCAGTACTTC.

This clonotype was recorded a few times. The genes are TRBV10-3 and TRBJ2-3, with D perhaps matching TRBD2 (6 bases). This CDR3 comprises 15 residues. V lost 4 bases and J 2 bases, leaving 13 bases between the germline ends. The germline CDR1 and CDR2 sequences are ENHRY and SYGVKD. DNA of the CDR3: TGTGCCATCAGTGGGGGACTGCAGTCCACAGATACGCAGTATTTT. Amino acids: CAISGGLQSTDTQYF.

The chain carries TRBV6-1 and TRBJ2-1; 11 nucleotides line up with TRBD2. Germline CDR1 MNHNS, CDR2 SASEGT. The CDR3 is made up of 15 amino acids. Germline trimming cut 6 bases from V and 3 bases from J; bases unmatched to any gene: 4. For the CDR3, the DNA is TGTGCCAGCAGGATGGGACTAGCGGACTACAATGAGCAGTTCTTC. As protein: CASRMGLADYNEQFF.

This clonotype was counted a few times. J is TRBJ2-4 and V is TRBV2; the match to TRBD1 covers 7 bases. The CDR3 has 16 amino acids. V shed 0 bases, J shed 1 base, and the junction held 3 bases outside the gene matches. Germline V lookup: CDR1 SNHLY, CDR2 FYNNEI. CDR3 loop: CASSEAGGKAKNIQYF. The CDR3 DNA reads TGTGCCAGCAGTGAAGCAGGGGGCAAGGCCAAAAACATTCAGTACTTC.

The rearrangement uses TRBV7-9 and TRBJ1-3, with TRBD1 matching 9 bases. From germline, CDR1 is SEHNR and CDR2 FQNEAQ (reference sequence). The CDR3 is 15 residues long. V dropped 7 bases and J dropped 1; count of bases not matched to a gene: 5. The CDR3: CASTTGGASGNTIYF. DNA of the CDR3: TGTGCCAGCACCACAGGGGGCGCGTCTGGAAACACCATATATTTT.

In this sample, this clonotype turned up a few times. The J gene is TRBJ2-1, the V gene TRBV5-1; D possibly uses TRBD1 or TRBD2 (6 bases each). From germline, CDR1 is SGHRS and CDR2 YFSETQ. V lost 0 bases and J 13 bases, leaving 11 bases between the germline ends. The CDR3 has 12 residues. The CDR3 is CASSLGEGGQFF. As DNA, the CDR3 is TGCGCCAGCAGCTTGGGAGAGGGGGGTCAGTTCTTC.

This clonotype appeared a few times. The V and J genes are TRBV12-3 or TRBV12-4 and TRBJ2-2; TRBD2 is a possible D gene (5 bases). V was clipped by 8 bases and J by 1 base, with 14 bases between them. The CDR3 contains 15 residues. The CDR3 sequence is CASVRRTVNTGELFF. CDR3 bases: TGTGCCAGCGTCCGGAGGACGGTGAACACCGGGGAGCTGTTTTTT.

The chain has TRBV20-1 and TRBJ2-1, with TRBD2 as a possible D gene (6 bases). The V gene's germline CDR1 is DFQATT and CDR2 SNEGSKA (reference sequence). There are 15 residues in the CDR3. V dropped 1 base and J dropped 5 bases, with 15 bases sitting between them. The CDR3 loop is CSARVRAGPNNEQFF. The DNA for the CDR3 is TGCAGTGCTAGAGTCCGAGCGGGTCCCAACAATGAGCAGTTCTTC.

In this sample, this clonotype turned up a few times. J is TRBJ1-5 and V is TRBV18; TRBD1 might be the D (5 bases). The CDR3 length is 15 residues. Deletions cut 5 bases from V and 3 bases from J, with 14 bases between. From germline, CDR1 is KGHSH and CDR2 LQKENI. CDR3 residues: CASSATYRTNQPQHF. The CDR3 DNA follows: TGTGCCAGCTCAGCGACGTACAGGACCAATCAGCCCCAGCATTTT. The variable domain in full, with the rest retrieved from reference TRBV18 and TRBJ1-5, is NAGVMQNPRHLVRRRGQEARLRCSPMKGHSHVYWYRQLPEEGLKFMVYLQKENIIDESGMPKERFSAEFPKEGPSILRIQQVVRGDSAAYFCASSATYRTNQPQHFGDGTRLSIL.

V and J are TRBV3-1 and TRBJ2-1; TRBD2 is a possible D gene (6 bases). This CDR3 comprises 15 residues. Trimming cost V 2 bases and J 8 bases, with 16 bases left between them. Germline loops: CDR1 LGHDT, CDR2 YNNKEL (reference sequence). The CDR3 DNA sequence: TGTGCCAGCAGCCAATTCTGGGGAGGATCGGATGAGCAGTTCTTC. Translated, it gives CASSQFWGGSDEQFF.

This clonotype was seen more than once but under ten times. J is TRBJ2-5 and V is TRBV24-1, with D perhaps matching TRBD1 (6 bases). This CDR3 is built from 15 residues. V was clipped by 2 bases and J by 5 bases, with 14 bases between them. Germline-derived CDR1 and CDR2 are KGHDR and SFDVKD. In nucleotides, the CDR3 is TGTGCCACCAGTGATTGGGGCAGGGGCGGCGAGACCCAGTACTTC. It encodes CATSDWGRGGETQYF.